This entry lists 19 T cell receptor beta chains sequenced from one sample in a study of blood T cell repertoires in COVID-19. Clones were sequenced by immunoSEQ multiplex PCR, and TCRdb holds only the in-frame ones, with some missing. This sample has some 170,000 clones, with less than 90% found just once. Sequencing was done on a sample of PBMCs or T cells enriched from blood (not recorded which). The receptors derive from a human donor with acute COVID-19. The donor label of this sample is uncertain.

V gene TRBV19 combines with J gene TRBJ2-6; D is possibly TRBD1 (6 bases). The V gene's germline CDR1 is LNHDA and CDR2 SQIVND (reference sequence). The CDR3 runs 17 residues. V dropped 5 bases and J dropped 0 bases, with 14 bases sitting between them. The CDR3 DNA reads as TGTGCCAGTAGTCTCGGACAGAAAAACTCTGGGGCCAACGTCCTGACTTTC. Amino acid sequence: CASSLGQKNSGANVLTF.

There are a few counts of this clone. The chain uses TRBV5-4 and TRBJ1-5; perhaps TRBD1 as D (5 bases). The CDR3 contains 14 residues. The germline V gene has CDR1 SGHNT and CDR2 YYREEE (reference sequence). The V end lost 3 bases, the J end lost 9 bases, and 16 bases lay between the germline ends. The CDR3 protein is CASSSGALGGPQHF. CDR3 in DNA: TGTGCCAGCAGCTCCGGGGCTTTGGGGGGGCCCCAGCATTTT.

V gene TRBV4-1 combines with J gene TRBJ1-2; D remains ambiguous. The CDR3 extends over 12 amino acids. Germline CDR1 and CDR2: MGHRA and YSYEKL. The germline V and J ends were trimmed by 3 bases and 8 bases, with 10 bases remaining between them. The DNA of the CDR3 is TGCGCCAGCAGCCAGGAGGGTAGCGGCTACACCTTC. Residues: CASSQEGSGYTF.

The rearrangement links TRBV4-2 to TRBJ2-1; 9 positions match TRBD2. CDR3 size: 17 residues. CDR1 and CDR2 from the germline V gene are LGHNA and YNFKEQ. V lost 2 bases to trimming and J lost 4 bases; unmatched junction nucleotides: 9. The CDR3: CASSQPRGSGGYNEQFF. The CDR3 region has the DNA TGTGCCAGCAGCCAACCCCGCGGTAGCGGGGGTTACAATGAGCAGTTCTTC.

The gene calls are TRBV5-1 and TRBJ2-4; TRBD2 agrees at 9 bases. The J segment lost 7 bases and the V segment lost 0 bases, leaving 5 bases of the junction unmatched. Per the germline V gene, CDR1 is SGHRS and CDR2 is YFSETQ. This CDR3 spans 15 amino acids. The CDR3: CASSLDAGGRNIQYF. CDR3 DNA: TGCGCCAGCAGCTTGGATGCGGGGGGGCGGAACATTCAGTACTTC.

The chain is built from TRBV5-1 and TRBJ2-3; D uncertain. Per germline, CDR1 SGHRS and CDR2 YFSETQ. This CDR3 contains 16 residues. Trimming took 2 bases from V and 1 from J, leaving 14 bases between them. The CDR3: CASSFGQRQGTDTQYF. DNA of the CDR3: TGCGCCAGCAGCTTCGGCCAAAGGCAGGGCACAGATACGCAGTATTTT.

This chain connects TRBV29-1 to TRBJ1-1, with 8 bases aligning to TRBD1. The CDR3 length is 18 residues. CDR1 is SQVTM and CDR2 is ANQGSEA in the germline V gene. CDR3: CSVQGRGLLGLFNTEAFF. CDR3 DNA: TGCAGTGTCCAGGGCAGGGGGCTTTTGGGTTTGTTTAACACTGAAGCTTTCTTT.

V gene TRBV15 combines with J gene TRBJ2-5; D uncertain. V shed 5 bases and J shed 4 bases, with 11 bases lying between them. Germline V CDR1 and CDR2: LNHNV, YYDKDF (reference sequence). The CDR3 length is 13 residues. The CDR3 sequence: CATSRQGPETQYF. CDR3 sequence (DNA): TGTGCCACCAGCCGACAAGGCCCAGAGACCCAGTACTTC.

V usage is TRBV24-1 and J usage is TRBJ2-3, with a possible D match to TRBD2 (6 bases). Trimming cost V 5 bases and J 5 bases, with 16 bases left between them. The CDR3 is 15 residues long. Germline CDR1 KGHDR, CDR2 SFDVKD. The CDR3 loop reads CATSGGAPPGDTQYF. Here the CDR3 DNA reads TGTGCCACCAGTGGCGGGGCCCCGCCGGGAGATACGCAGTATTTT.

The rearrangement links TRBV11-2 to TRBJ2-1; D is possibly TRBD1 (6 bases). In germline, CDR1 is SGHAT, CDR2 FQNNGV. The CDR3 is 14 residues long. The V end lost 8 bases, the J end lost 7 bases, and 18 bases lay between the germline ends. The CDR3 coding sequence is TGTGCCAGCTCTCCCGACAGGCTTCAGAATGAGCAGTTCTTC. It yields the protein CASSPDRLQNEQFF.

The rearrangement joins TRBV19 to TRBJ2-1; D unclear. There are 11 residues in the CDR3. Per germline, CDR1 LNHDA and CDR2 SQIVND (reference sequence). The V end was cut by 7 bases, the J end by 8 bases, with 9 bases between. The CDR3 loop is CASTRGYEQFF. CDR3 nucleotide sequence: TGTGCCAGTACCAGAGGCTATGAGCAGTTCTTC.

The V gene is TRBV18, the J gene TRBJ2-1; D is ambiguous. Germline assignment: CDR1 KGHSH and CDR2 LQKENI. CDR3 length equals 12 residues. V lost 5 bases and J 9 bases, leaving 11 bases between the germline ends. This CDR3 reads CASSSRGSEQFF. CDR3 DNA sequence: TGTGCCAGCTCATCCAGAGGAAGTGAGCAGTTCTTC.

The chain joins TRBV7-2 to TRBJ1-5, with D possibly being TRBD1 (5 bases). CDR1 and CDR2 (germline): SGHTA, FQGNSA. This CDR3 spans 15 amino acids. Trimming removed 2 bases from V and 7 bases from J, with 15 bases in between. CDR3 coding DNA: TGTGCCAGCAGCTTAACGTGGGGGGGGATACAGCCCCAGCATTTT. This codes for CASSLTWGGIQPQHF.

The sample holds one count of this clone. This chain joins TRBV4-3 and TRBJ2-1; TRBD2 matches at 9 bases. V shed 0 bases, J shed 0 bases, and the junction held 12 bases outside the gene matches. Germline V gene data show CDR1 as LGHNA and CDR2 as YSLEER. This CDR3 is built from 20 residues. The CDR3 region is CASSQEAQRGVGSSYNEQFF. CDR3 nucleotide sequence: TGCGCCAGCAGCCAAGAGGCCCAGCGGGGGGTCGGGAGCTCCTACAATGAGCAGTTCTTC.

The rearrangement links TRBV5-1 to TRBJ2-3; 11 nucleotides match TRBD2. V shed 4 bases, J shed 2 bases, and the junction held 12 bases outside the gene matches. Germline loops: CDR1 SGHRS, CDR2 YFSETQ. CDR3 length equals 18 residues. The CDR3 DNA is TGCGCCAGCAGCGCAACCGGGACTAGCGGACCTTACACAGATACGCAGTATTTT. It yields the protein CASSATGTSGPYTDTQYF.

This chain uses TRBV12-3 or TRBV12-4 with TRBJ1-2, with D possibly TRBD1 on 6 matching bases. CDR3 length: 13 residues. Trimming cost V 4 bases and J 6 bases, with 12 bases left between them. CDR3 protein: CASSYGTINGYTF. Here the CDR3 DNA reads TGTGCCAGCAGTTACGGGACAATTAATGGCTACACCTTC.

This rearrangement joins TRBV12-5 to TRBJ2-1; the match to TRBD1 covers 7 bases. J was trimmed by 4 bases and V by 6 bases; bases with no gene match: 9. Germline CDR1 is LGHNT and CDR2 is FRNRAP. This CDR3 contains 15 residues. As DNA, the CDR3 is TGTGCTAGTGGCCGAACAGGGGAGAGGTACAATGAGCAGTTCTTC. Amino acids: CASGRTGERYNEQFF.

The chain carries TRBV12-3 or TRBV12-4 and TRBJ1-1; unclear D gene. CDR3 length: 13 residues. The V end lost 3 bases, the J end lost 4 bases, and 9 bases lay between the germline ends. The CDR3 sequence: CASSFHVPTEAFF. The CDR3 region has the DNA TGTGCCAGCAGTTTTCATGTTCCCACTGAAGCTTTCTTT.

The rearrangement links TRBV21-1 to TRBJ2-5; the table gives TRBD2 as D, unverified against the DNA. TRBV21-1 is recorded as a pseudogene. The CDR3 runs to 16 residues. The CDR3 DNA sequence: TGTGCCAGCAGCAACGGACTAGCGTGCCGCCAAGAGACCCAGTACTTC. Its translation: CASSNGLACRQETQYF.